This T cell receptor beta chain was observed in a study of blood T cells in healthy people across ages. Primed by a sample-barcoded 5' primer and a J-beta primer mix, a second PCR proceeded for about 6 to 11 cycles. A single record per CDR3 protein comes from TCRdb applying MiXCR to the 5' RACE reads. The data contain hundreds of thousands of distinct CDR3 sequences, less than 35% of them singletons. With 3 bases removed from V and 2 bases from J, the gap between germline ends came to 8 bases. Per the germline V gene, CDR1 is SQVTM and CDR2 is ANQGSEA. The CDR3 extends over 12 amino acids. This TCR derives from an elderly woman in good health. The chain is built from TRBV29-1 and TRBJ2-7; D is ambiguous. Sample: blood. The CDR3 reads CSVEASTYEQYF. The CDR3 DNA follows: TGCAGCGTTGAGGCCTCAACCTACGAGCAGTACTTC.